This T cell receptor beta chain was captured by sequencing in a study of cytomegalovirus exposure and HLA in healthy donors. The CDR3 covers 13 residues. Trimming pared 6 bases from V and 3 bases from J, leaving 12 bases between. Germline values: CDR1 MDHEN, CDR2 SYDVKM. PCR primers comprised 60 Vbeta and 13 Jbeta primers. Sequenced by immunoSEQ multiplex PCR; TCRdb stores in-frame clones only, minus some. The sample holds 150,000 to 250,000 clones, around 78% seen once. The receptor was isolated from a young man in good health and CMV-seronegative. The V and J genes are TRBV28 and TRBJ2-7, with TRBD2 as a possible D gene (6 bases). The sequenced sample consisted of PBMCs. CDR3 sequence reads: CASSPGGRYEQYF. DNA for the CDR3: TGTGCCAGCAGCCCCGGAGGGCGCTACGAGCAGTACTTC.